This TCR beta chain was sequenced during a study of blood T cell repertoires in COVID-19. Study-level information: From the United States, Italy and Spain came samples of acute and convalescent COVID-19. Nucleic acid was either cDNA or gDNA, and it came from T cells, B-cell-depleted T cells, or PBMCs.

The V gene's germline CDR1 is SGHRS and CDR2 YFSETQ. J was trimmed by 6 bases and V by 0 bases; bases with no gene match: 8. This CDR3 spans 16 amino acids. Methods used by the authors: By means of reference gene primer amplification, nucleated cell counts were estimated. Sequenced by immunoSEQ multiplex PCR; TCRdb stores in-frame clones only, minus some. V and J calls and clone size are as listed in that table; D and trimming were resolved from the DNA. Counted here are roughly 100,000 clones, 85% to 90% occurring once; the ten biggest clones make up about 3%. This sequence was found in a human donor in a cohort sampled during active COVID-19. Sequenced sample: peripheral blood. This chain uses TRBV5-1 with TRBJ2-1, with 8 bases identical to TRBD1. The CDR3 loop is CASSLVAGGIGNEQFF. Here the CDR3 DNA reads TGCGCCAGCAGCTTGGTAGCAGGGGGCATTGGCAATGAGCAGTTCTTC.